This T cell receptor (beta chain) is from a study of shared clonotypes between healthy human individuals. DNA at roughly 0.2 ug, tens of thousands of T cell genomes, went into sorted-subset replicate PCRs. Repertoires were generated with immunoSEQ multiplex PCR, while TCRdb's copy carries only in-frame clones and drops some. The sample lists 1.5 million to 2.5 million clones; approximately 94% were seen once. CDR3 length: 15 residues. Germline values: CDR1 LNHDA, CDR2 SQIVND (reference sequence). Trimming removed 6 bases from V and 4 bases from J, with 19 bases in between. CD8 cells classed as naive were CD45RO-negative and positively selected for CCR7, excluding terminally differentiated effector memory CD45RA+ cells. This clone was picked up one time. Its target is unknown. Study-wide findings and caveats: Some clonotypes were shared by all four sorted-subset donors, while others were not shared. The non-shared ones had lower generation probabilities than the shared ones.

The sample was naive CD8+ T cells sorted from blood. This TCR came from a man aged 18-30 years in good health. The chain employs TRBV19 and TRBJ2-7; D not certain. The CDR3 is CASRYQGSPRYEQYF. The CDR3 DNA follows: TGTGCCAGTAGATACCAAGGGTCCCCTCGGTACGAGCAGTACTTC.